These T cell receptor beta chains were read from a single sample in a study of multiple sclerosis patients with progressive multifocal leukoencephalopathy. The repertoire was sequenced with immunoSEQ multiplex PCR; TCRdb's copy has only in-frame clones and lacks some. The table has 20,000 to 25,000 clones, 85% to 95% seen once; the top ten hold approximately 2.4%. This sample comprised PBMCs, obtained from a patient treated with natalizumab. Receptors originate from a man aged 30-40 years with multiple sclerosis. The CDR3 runs from the conserved cysteine through the conserved F or W. D genes are given only for firm matches.

TRBV6-5	TRBJ1-1	-	CASSYGRFTEAFF
TRBV27	TRBJ1-6	TRBD1	CASSVSGQGPPSYNSPLHF
TRBV19	TRBJ2-5	-	CATTRQETQYF
TRBV5-1	TRBJ2-4	-	CASSWATGRNIQYF
TRBV19	TRBJ2-5	-	CASSKGYQETQYF
TRBV6-6	TRBJ1-1	-	CASSYAGFEAFF
TRBV5-6	TRBJ1-6	-	CASSPTVELTNSPLHF
TRBV11-2	TRBJ2-1	-	CASSFSSPWEQFF
TRBV18	TRBJ1-1	-	CASSPQQNTEAFF
TRBV4-3	TRBJ2-1	-	CASSRQGLTGWEQFF